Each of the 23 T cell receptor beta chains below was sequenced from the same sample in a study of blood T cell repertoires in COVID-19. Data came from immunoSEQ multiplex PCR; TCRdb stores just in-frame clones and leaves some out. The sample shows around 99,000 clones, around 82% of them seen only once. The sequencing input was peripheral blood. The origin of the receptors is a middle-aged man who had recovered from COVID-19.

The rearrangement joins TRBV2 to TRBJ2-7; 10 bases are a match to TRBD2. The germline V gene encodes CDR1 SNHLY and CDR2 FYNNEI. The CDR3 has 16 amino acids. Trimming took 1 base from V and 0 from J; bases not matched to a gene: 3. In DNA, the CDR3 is TGTGCCAGCAGTGAAGTAGCGGGAGGAGTCTCCTACGAGCAGTACTTC. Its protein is CASSEVAGGVSYEQYF. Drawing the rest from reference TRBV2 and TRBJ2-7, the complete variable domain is EPEVTQTPSHQVTQMGQEVILRCVPISNHLYFYWYRQILGQKVEFLVSFYNNEISEKSEIFDDQFSVERPDGSNFTLKIRSTKLEDSAMYFCASSEVAGGVSYEQYFGPGTRLTVT.

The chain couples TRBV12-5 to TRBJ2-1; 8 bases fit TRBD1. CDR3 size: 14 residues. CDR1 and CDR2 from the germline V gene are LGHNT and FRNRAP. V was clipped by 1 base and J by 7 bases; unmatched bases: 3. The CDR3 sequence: CASGLGTGHNEQFF. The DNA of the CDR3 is TGTGCTAGTGGTTTGGGGACAGGGCATAATGAGCAGTTCTTC.

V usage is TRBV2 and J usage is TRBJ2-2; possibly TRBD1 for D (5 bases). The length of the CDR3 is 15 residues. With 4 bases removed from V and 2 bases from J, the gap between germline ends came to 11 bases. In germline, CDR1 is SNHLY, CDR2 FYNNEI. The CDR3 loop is CASSVRQSNTGELFF. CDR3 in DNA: TGTGCCAGCAGTGTAAGACAGAGTAACACCGGGGAGCTGTTTTTT.

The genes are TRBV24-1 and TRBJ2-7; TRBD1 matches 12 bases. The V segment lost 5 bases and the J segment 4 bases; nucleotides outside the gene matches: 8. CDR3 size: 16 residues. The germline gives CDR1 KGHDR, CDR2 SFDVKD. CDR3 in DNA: TGTGCCACCAGTGGGCCCGGGACAGGGGGCAAATACGAGCAGTACTTC. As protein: CATSGPGTGGKYEQYF.

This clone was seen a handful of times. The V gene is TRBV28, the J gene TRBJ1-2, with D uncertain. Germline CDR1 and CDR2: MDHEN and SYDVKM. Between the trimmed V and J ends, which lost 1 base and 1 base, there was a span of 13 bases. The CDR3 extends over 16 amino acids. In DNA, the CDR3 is TGTGCCAGCAGTTTATTTGCCTCGAACAATAACTATGGCTACACCTTC. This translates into CASSLFASNNNYGYTF.

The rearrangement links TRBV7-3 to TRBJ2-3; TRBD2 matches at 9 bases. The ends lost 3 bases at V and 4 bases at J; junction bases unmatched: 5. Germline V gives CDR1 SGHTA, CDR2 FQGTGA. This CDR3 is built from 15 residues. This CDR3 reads CASSFSGRGADTQYF. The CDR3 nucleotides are TGTGCCAGCAGCTTTAGCGGGAGAGGGGCAGATACGCAGTATTTT. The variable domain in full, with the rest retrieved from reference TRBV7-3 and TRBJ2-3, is GAGVSQTPSNKVTEKGKYVELRCDPISGHTALYWYRQSLGQGPEFLIYFQGTGAADDSGLPNDRFFAVRPEGSVSTLKIQRTERGDSAVYLCASSFSGRGADTQYFGPGTRLTVL.

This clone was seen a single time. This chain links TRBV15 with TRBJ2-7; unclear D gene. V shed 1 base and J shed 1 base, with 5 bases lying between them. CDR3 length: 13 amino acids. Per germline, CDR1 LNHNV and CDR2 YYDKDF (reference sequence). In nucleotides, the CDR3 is TGTGCCACCAGCAGAGCCGGTTCCTACGAGCAGTACTTC. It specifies CATSRAGSYEQYF.

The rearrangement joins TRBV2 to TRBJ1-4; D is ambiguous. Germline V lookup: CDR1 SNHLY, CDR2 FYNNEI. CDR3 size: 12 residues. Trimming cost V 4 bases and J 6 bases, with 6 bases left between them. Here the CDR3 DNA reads TGTGCCAGCAGTGCGGGTCATGAAAAACTGTTTTTT. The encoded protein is CASSAGHEKLFF.

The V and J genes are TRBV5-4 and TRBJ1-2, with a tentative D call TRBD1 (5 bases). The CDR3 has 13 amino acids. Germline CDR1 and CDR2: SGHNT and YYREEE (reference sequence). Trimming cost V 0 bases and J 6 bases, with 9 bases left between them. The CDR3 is CASSLVGGDGYTF. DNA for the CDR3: TGTGCCAGCAGCTTGGTGGGGGGTGATGGCTACACCTTC. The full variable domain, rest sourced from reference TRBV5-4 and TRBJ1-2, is ETGVTQSPTHLIKTRGQQVTLRCSSQSGHNTVSWYQQALGQGPQFIFQYYREEENGRGNFPPRFSGLQFPNYSSELNVNALELDDSALYLCASSLVGGDGYTFGSGTRLTVV.

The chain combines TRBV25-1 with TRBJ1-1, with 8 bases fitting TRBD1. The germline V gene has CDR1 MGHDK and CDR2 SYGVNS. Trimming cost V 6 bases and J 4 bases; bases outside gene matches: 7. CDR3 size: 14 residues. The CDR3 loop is CASRETGVSTEAFF. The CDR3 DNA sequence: TGTGCCAGCAGAGAGACAGGGGTGAGCACTGAAGCTTTCTTT.

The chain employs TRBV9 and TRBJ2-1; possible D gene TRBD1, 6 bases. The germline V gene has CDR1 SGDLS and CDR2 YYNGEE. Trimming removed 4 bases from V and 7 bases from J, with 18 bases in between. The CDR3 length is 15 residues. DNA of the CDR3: TGTGCCAGCAGCTCGCTTGGGACACCTGGGAATGAGCAGTTCTTC. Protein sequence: CASSSLGTPGNEQFF.

CDR3 region: CASSLTGQVMNTEAFF. The CDR3 DNA is TGCGCCAGCAGCTTGACAGGGCAGGTGATGAACACTGAAGCTTTCTTT. This chain connects TRBV5-1 to TRBJ1-1; weak D call: TRBD1 (6 bases). Trimming stripped 1 base from V and 0 bases from J, with 13 bases between. The CDR3 contains 16 residues. Germline loops: CDR1 SGHRS, CDR2 YFSETQ.

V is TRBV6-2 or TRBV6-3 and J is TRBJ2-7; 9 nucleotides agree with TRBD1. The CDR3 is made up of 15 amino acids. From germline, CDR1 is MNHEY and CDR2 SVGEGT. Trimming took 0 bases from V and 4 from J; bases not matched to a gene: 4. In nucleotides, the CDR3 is TGTGCCAGCAGTTACTCCGGGACAGGGTCGTACGAGCAGTACTTC. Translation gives CASSYSGTGSYEQYF.

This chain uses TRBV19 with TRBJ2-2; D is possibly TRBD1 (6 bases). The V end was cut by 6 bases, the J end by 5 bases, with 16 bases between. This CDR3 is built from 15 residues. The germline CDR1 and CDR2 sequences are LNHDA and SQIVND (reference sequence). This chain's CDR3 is CASSPRGTFTGELFF. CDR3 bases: TGTGCCAGTAGCCCGAGGGGGACCTTTACCGGGGAGCTGTTTTTT.

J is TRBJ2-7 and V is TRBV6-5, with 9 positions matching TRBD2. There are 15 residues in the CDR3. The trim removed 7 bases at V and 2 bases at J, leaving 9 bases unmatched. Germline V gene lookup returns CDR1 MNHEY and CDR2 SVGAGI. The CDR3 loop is CASKFRREGTYEQYF. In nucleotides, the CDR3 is TGTGCCAGCAAATTTCGGCGGGAGGGAACCTACGAGCAGTACTTC.

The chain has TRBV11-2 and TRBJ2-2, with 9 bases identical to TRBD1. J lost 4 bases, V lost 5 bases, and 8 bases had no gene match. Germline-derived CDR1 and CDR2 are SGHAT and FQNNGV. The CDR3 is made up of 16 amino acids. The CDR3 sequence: CASSPFGQGLTGELFF. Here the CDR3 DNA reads TGTGCCAGCAGCCCCTTTGGACAGGGGCTCACCGGGGAGCTGTTTTTT. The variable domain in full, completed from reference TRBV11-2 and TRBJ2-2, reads EAGVAQSPRYKIIEKRQSVAFWCNPISGHATLYWYQQILGQGPKLLIQFQNNGVVDDSQLPKDRFSAERLKGVDSTLKIQPAKLEDSAVYLCASSPFGQGLTGELFFGEGSRLTVL.

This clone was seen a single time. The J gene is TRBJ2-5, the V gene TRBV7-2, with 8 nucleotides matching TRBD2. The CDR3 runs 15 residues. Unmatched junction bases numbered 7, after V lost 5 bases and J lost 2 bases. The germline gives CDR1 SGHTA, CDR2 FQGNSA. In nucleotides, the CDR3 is TGTGCCAGCAGCCCACAAGCGGGAGATCAAGAGACCCAGTACTTC. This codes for CASSPQAGDQETQYF.

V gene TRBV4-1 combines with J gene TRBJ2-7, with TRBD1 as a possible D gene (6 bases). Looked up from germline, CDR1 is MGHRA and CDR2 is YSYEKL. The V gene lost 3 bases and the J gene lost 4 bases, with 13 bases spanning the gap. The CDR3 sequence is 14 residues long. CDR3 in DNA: TGCGCCAGCAGCCATACGGACAGTGAATACGAGCAGTACTTC. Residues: CASSHTDSEYEQYF.

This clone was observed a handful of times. The CDR3 spells CASSLQGLGSPLHF. In nucleotides, the CDR3 is TGTGCCAGCAGCTTACAGGGGTTAGGATCACCCCTCCACTTT. The chain couples TRBV7-3 to TRBJ1-6; maybe TRBD1 (6 bases). Germline lookup yields CDR1 SGHTA and CDR2 FQGTGA. CDR3 length: 14 amino acids. V shed 2 bases and J shed 10 bases, with 12 bases lying between them.

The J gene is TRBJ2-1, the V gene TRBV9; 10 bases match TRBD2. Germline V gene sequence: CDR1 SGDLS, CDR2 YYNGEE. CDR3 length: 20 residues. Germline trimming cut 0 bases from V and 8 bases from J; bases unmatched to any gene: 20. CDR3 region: CASSVGGGAPLSGGAYEQFF. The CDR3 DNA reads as TGTGCCAGCAGCGTAGGAGGAGGGGCCCCTTTAAGCGGGGGGGCCTATGAGCAGTTCTTC.

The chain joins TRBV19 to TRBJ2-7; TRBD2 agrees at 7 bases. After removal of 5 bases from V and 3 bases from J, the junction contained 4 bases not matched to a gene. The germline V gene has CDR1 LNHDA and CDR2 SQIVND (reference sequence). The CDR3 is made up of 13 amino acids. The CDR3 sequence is CASSGDYSYEQYF. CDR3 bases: TGTGCCAGTAGTGGGGACTACAGCTACGAGCAGTACTTC.

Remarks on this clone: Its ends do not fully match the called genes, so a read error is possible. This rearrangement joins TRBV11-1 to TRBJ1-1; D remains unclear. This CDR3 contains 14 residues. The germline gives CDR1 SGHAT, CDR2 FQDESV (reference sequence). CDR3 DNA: TGTGCCAGCAGCTTCCCGGTATTGAACGCTGAAGCTTTCTTT. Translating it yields CASSFPVLNAEAFF.

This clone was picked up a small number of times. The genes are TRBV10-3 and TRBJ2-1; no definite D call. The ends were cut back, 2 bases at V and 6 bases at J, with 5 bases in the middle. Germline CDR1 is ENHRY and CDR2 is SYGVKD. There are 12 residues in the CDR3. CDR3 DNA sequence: TGTGCCATCAGTGAGCTCGTCAATGAGCAGTTCTTC. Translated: CAISELVNEQFF.